This TCR beta chain was profiled in a study of technical replicates of blood from a handful of donors. Trimming pared 4 bases from V and 5 bases from J, leaving 18 bases between. The CDR3 loop spans 15 amino acids. CDR1 and CDR2 from the germline V gene are MGHRA and YSYEKL. Only in-frame clones appear in the TCRdb table, and some are missing; sequencing was by immunoSEQ multiplex PCR. The sample consists of tens of thousands of clones, around 94% of them appearing once. The chain employs TRBV4-1 and TRBJ2-7; a weak D match, TRBD1 (6 bases). The sequencing input was T cells isolated from PBMCs. This receptor was identified in a human donor in good health. The CDR3 region is CASSPFDWGHNEQYF. The CDR3 coding sequence is TGCGCCAGCAGCCCCTTTGACTGGGGACACAACGAGCAGTACTTC.